This T cell receptor beta chain originates from a study of cytomegalovirus exposure and HLA in healthy donors (dated by TCRdb to 2017 to 2019). Concerning the study at large: An earlier analysis of approximately 640 of the donors reported approximately 270 Gb of sequence data and 117 million unique TCR beta sequences from 150 million to 200 million T cells. To decide whether each TCR beta V gene segment behaved as functional or pseudogenic, an earlier analysis of 587 of the donors relied on high-throughput TCR beta sequencing. Because of strong linkage in the cohort, five DR-DQ haplotypes were treated as single units for association and clustering. To predict cytomegalovirus infection status, the study brought together high-throughput TCR immunosequencing, statistical association of individual TCRs with disease status, and machine learning. Typing coverage varied by locus: roughly 629-640 donors for A, B, C, DRB1 and DQB1; more than 500 for DQA1; about 600 for DPA1; roughly 450 for DPB1. On average, roughly 250,000 unique TCR beta nucleotide sequences were sequenced per donor among 300 to 500 genotyped donors of the cohort, with roughly 18% of those sequences being non-productive. Of the 300 to 450 genotyped donors, over 80% were placed in the genetic ancestry cluster associated with self-reported Caucasian donors. Every discovery cohort repertoire had been produced on one sequencing platform. Donor age, sex, ethnicity and CMV serostatus were compiled together with the repertoire data. In addition to the first cohort of approximately 670 subjects, a separate validation cohort of approximately 130 different subjects was used. Class I and class II HLA loci were covered by the typing at four-digit resolution. Genome-wide SNP genotypes for about 55% of the roughly 670 donors were used in a later genetic analysis, which treated that subset as a discovery cohort. The later analysis used no new phenotypic data to find candidate immune exposures, relying instead on TCR beta sequences and their occurrence across donors. Roughly 290 gigabases of sequencing data and 70 million to 100 million unique TCR sequences made up an early release that covered several hundred HLA-typed donors. The study was designed to test whether signatures of past pathogen exposure could be identified by cataloging public T cell receptors. The T cell repertoires of under 750 subjects were profiled by immunosequencing and related to cytomegalovirus serostatus. A later analysis re-analyzed previously published TCR beta repertoires from 666 donors and added high-resolution HLA genotyping to study TCR occurrence patterns.

Paper-wide results and their limitations: Because some donors lacked HLA typing at each locus, the association tests relied only on the typed subset. In a later analysis, HLA-associated TCR beta chains were found to be more clonally expanded and to have lower generation probabilities than equally common non-associated chains. Most TCR sequences were observed very rarely across donors, whereas some public TCRs were present in many individuals. Linkage disequilibrium might explain the correlated functional status among segregating V segments, but an unknown experimental factor could not be ruled out. V-gene and J-gene trimming of TCR beta chains was associated with a missense DCLRE1C variant in a later genetic analysis, and the association was replicated in an independent cohort. A further reported finding was that TCR beta sequences accurately predicted the HLA-A and HLA-B alleles for most subjects in the first cohort. The study listed 164 TCR beta chains as associated with cytomegalovirus. Most CMV-associated TCR beta chains appeared to be HLA-restricted in a later analysis, and the HLA associations seemed to be driven largely by CMV exposure. According to a later analysis, TCR association rates differed among HLA loci, with DRB1 alleles showing the most associated TCRs and HLA-C alleles showing the fewest. In this cohort, only TCR beta chains were sequenced, and detectable features were limited by the absence of alpha or paired-chain data. The classifier was reported to diagnose cytomegalovirus status with high specificity and sensitivity in both the original and validation cohorts. Around 16 rarely observed V segments, including chromosome 9 orphons, were excluded from the earlier analysis of approximately 500 of the donors because counts were too low. Roughly uniform sequencing depth across donors was assumed in presence/absence analyses, although this assumption may not hold. When HLA alleles, especially DR and DQ, strongly co-occurred, attributing TCR associations to individual alleles was difficult. Several of the top co-occurrence clusters appeared to be linked to parvovirus B19, influenza, CMV and Epstein-Barr virus, according to a later analysis. CMV serostatus was the only immune exposure information available for the cohort. It was suggested by the authors that the approach could potentially be generalized to other disease states and immunological phenotypes. Three of the identified cytomegalovirus-associated TCR beta chains were confirmed in vitro to be specific for cytomegalovirus antigens. Specific HLA alleles were associated with 15,000 to 20,000 TCR beta sequences at a false discovery rate of 0.05 in a later analysis. A later genetic analysis reported fewer N-insertions in productive TCRs among donors in an Asian-associated ancestry cluster than the approximately 670-donor mean. An earlier analysis of several hundred of the donors showed that most TCR beta V segments appeared in productive rearrangements either about 90% or about 30% of the time, which broadly matched IMGT annotations. A cluster of highly shared sequence variants was judged likely to represent a technical artifact of the sequencing pipeline.

The cohort was made up of 650 to 700 healthy bone marrow donors. At the time of sampling, all cohort members were nominally healthy, though unrecorded immune exposures were likely present. The donor tested CMV seropositive, placing the donor among the 290 or so seropositive members of the cohort. A peripheral blood sample was collected from each donor, and TCR beta sequencing was performed on peripheral blood mononuclear cells. The Qiagen DNeasy Blood Extraction Kit was used to extract genomic DNA from the blood cell samples. Comment on this clone: This clone's antigen is unknown. Base qualities are not recorded, but no much larger clone differs from it by a single base.

Library generation was performed with the immunoSEQ multiplex PCR assay. For the multiplex PCR, a mixture combining 60 forward primers for TCR Vbeta segments and 13 reverse primers for TCR Jbeta segments was used. A multiplex PCR assay on genomic DNA amplified the CDR3 region of rearranged TCR beta genes. On the Illumina HiSeq System, the amplified TCR beta libraries were sequenced as 87-base-pair reads. The paper's processing steps were these. A later analysis counted approximately 74 million unique TCR beta chains across the 666 repertoires, and roughly 11 million of these chains were shared by at least two donors. Raw reads were error-corrected and collapsed into unique sequences by a nearest-neighbor algorithm in which closely related sequences were merged to remove PCR and sequencing errors. Alignment of CDR3 sequences to IMGT reference sequences was used to assign V, D and J gene segments. For a sequence to be retained, a match of at least six nucleotides was required to both a V gene segment and a J gene segment. Rearrangements were called productive when the CDR3 lacked stop codons and stayed in frame with V and J; all others were non-productive. CDR3 was defined according to IMGT convention as the region running from the second conserved V-encoded cysteine to the conserved J-encoded phenylalanine. The earlier analysis of fewer than 700 of the donors excluded sequences that lacked an unambiguous match to a single V gene segment. An earlier analysis of fewer than 750 of the donors called V segments functional above 56.7% productive rearrangements and segregating when the between-donor standard deviation exceeded 5%. A statistical classification framework was built to diagnose cytomegalovirus status from the catalog of TCR beta chain sequences. In a later analysis, V and J genes were assigned by comparing TCR nucleotide sequences against IMGT/GENE-DB human TR gene sequences. In a later analysis, CDR3 sequences and most-parsimonious VDJ recombination scenarios were assigned using the TCRdist pipeline. In a later analysis, each TCR beta chain was defined by its CDR3 amino acid sequence together with its V-gene family, and reads without a unique V-gene family were excluded. To address suspected cross-contamination and a sequencing artifact, a later analysis removed approximately 600 highly shared, low-generation-probability nucleotide sequences. In a later analysis, a clonal expansion index for each public chain was calculated from normalized within-repertoire ranks of inferred template counts. In a later analysis, generation probabilities were computed with a VDJ recombination model fitted to out-of-frame rearrangements, and the resulting probabilities were checked against IGoR. In a later analysis, TCR-TCR, TCR-HLA and TCR-CMV co-occurrence was scored with hypergeometric tests, and a repertoire-size bias correction was applied to TCR pairs. False discovery rates were estimated in a later analysis by permuting HLA or CMV assignments 20 times. In a later analysis, co-occurring TCRs were grouped using DBSCAN, and TCRdist sequence similarity was added for clustering within HLA-allele-positive subsets. Co-occurrence clustering excluded repertoires with fewer than 30,000 or more than 120,000 public chains, plus five with anomalous nucleotide sharing. Sourced from immuneACCESS, this table was stored by TCRdb with only in-frame sequences that have V and J called. A share of the clones is absent; for the studies checked, an unresolved V gene accounts for under half, and the remainder has no known explanation. Clone size and the V and J calls come from that table; the DNA yielded D and trimming. The sample profile shows 100,000 or so clones; approximately 72% of them were found once. The ten largest account for 12% to 15% of the sample.

The TCR was taken from a male donor in good health and CMV-seropositive. The sequencing input was PBMCs.

This receptor has the CDR3 CSVAVGGTDEKLFF. The sequence in DNA is TGCAGCGTTGCGGTTGGAGGTACTGATGAAAAACTGTTTTTT. This chain is built from TRBV29-1 and TRBJ1-4; a confident D gene designation cannot be given. Trimming takes 4 bases from V and 6 bases from J, and the germline ends sit 15 bases apart. The CDR3 runs 14 amino acids, cysteine and phenylalanine included. Only CDR3 DNA is held: 42 bases, read in frame from base 1. Looking up the germline V gene yields CDR1 SQVTM and CDR2 ANQGSEA.